These T cell receptor beta chains were read from a single sample in a study of shared clonotypes between healthy human individuals. The method was immunoSEQ multiplex PCR; TCRdb's version includes in-frame clones alone and lacks a portion of them. The sample has more than 2 million clones; 85% to 95% are singletons. Source material: naive CD4+ T cells sorted from blood. These receptors originate from a man aged 18-30 years in good health. Each CDR3 is given without its conserved first and last residue.

>TRBV19|TRBJ1-2
ASSLQAYGYT
>TRBV5-8|TRBJ1-5
ASRLRGGNQPQH
>TRBV4-1|TRBJ2-7
ASSQTPGQGIPYEQY
>TRBV6-6|TRBJ1-6
ATAYVQGGDSPLH
>TRBV4-1|TRBJ2-3
ASSQGPGTGVPDTQY
>TRBV5-1|TRBJ2-3
ASSDRTDTQY
>TRBV11-3|TRBJ2-5
ASSETGGVGQETQY
>TRBV10-3|TRBJ2-1
AISERTGGHNEQF
>TRBV9|TRBJ1-6
ASSEQGAFSPLH
>TRBV9|TRBJ1-6
ASREEKGGSSYNSPLH
>TRBV9|TRBJ2-3
ASSPSRDRVFTDTQY
>TRBV11-1|TRBJ2-2
ASSPLAGGGELF
>TRBV18|TRBJ1-3
ASSPPTGRGNTIY
>TRBV5-8|TRBJ2-3
ASSVNADTQY
>TRBV18|TRBJ1-3
ASSPSQGISGNTIY
>TRBV10-3|TRBJ2-2
AISDLAGGPSGELF
>TRBV30|TRBJ2-3
AWSQGTSGLGTDTQY
>TRBV11-2|TRBJ2-2
ASSPGGTGELF
>TRBV27|TRBJ2-3
ASSLSTDTQY
>TRBV5-1|TRBJ1-2
ASSLDGPMGYT
>TRBV18|TRBJ1-5
ASSPTIRLDRSNQPQH
>TRBV5-4|TRBJ2-4
ASSLATGSKNIQY
>TRBV6-5|TRBJ2-2
ASKWGQTNTGELF
>TRBV5-1|TRBJ2-3
ASSLDKTSSTDTQY
>TRBV2|TRBJ2-1
ASRYNEQF
>TRBV6-4|TRBJ2-3
ASNRLLWGTQY
>TRBV6-1|TRBJ1-3
ASSVTVSGNTIY
>TRBV6-5|TRBJ1-1
ASDRGGSEAF
>TRBV19|TRBJ1-4
ASRMPPENEKLF
>TRBV7-9|TRBJ2-1
ASTNSGSGLNEQF
>TRBV18|TRBJ1-1
ASSRKEDTEAF
>TRBV18|TRBJ1-1
ASSPGTGGQAF
>TRBV5-4|TRBJ2-1
ASGTGDLYNEQF
>TRBV2|TRBJ1-1
ASGVNTEAF
>TRBV11-3|TRBJ2-1
ASSLDLLADFYNEQF
>TRBV6-5|TRBJ2-1
ASSRFSGGNEQF
>TRBV6-6|TRBJ2-7
ASRVGADYEQY
>TRBV18|TRBJ1-4
ASSPSGTGIEKLF
>TRBV5-1|TRBJ2-5
ASSLDPGPQETQY
>TRBV5-1|TRBJ2-5
ASSLAGQGETQY
>TRBV28|TRBJ2-1
ATEGGHEQF
>TRBV11-2|TRBJ2-2
ASSFLYTGELF
>TRBV4-1|TRBJ2-3
ASSQEALAGGDTQY
>TRBV4-1|TRBJ1-3
ASSRGQGPGNTIY
>TRBV27|TRBJ1-4
ASSAYRGTTTNEKLF
>TRBV27|TRBJ1-3
ASSVRGSSGNTIY
>TRBV10-3|TRBJ1-1
AISGGLGGTGTEAF
>TRBV7-9|TRBJ2-7
ASSSRFREYEQY
>TRBV14|TRBJ2-1
ASSFQGINEQF
>TRBV15|TRBJ1-4
ATSRGGGENEKLF
>TRBV6-5|TRBJ2-3
ASSQGQGRTDTQY
>TRBV6-1|TRBJ2-7
ATRRDPYEQY
>TRBV2|TRBJ2-6
ASSEWGHLVSGANVLT
>TRBV5-4|TRBJ2-4
ASSVPSQGVNIQY